This entry concerns a single T cell receptor beta chain. Antigen unknown. The sample belongs to a study of identical twins. Study observations and caveats: Because invariant MAIT and iNKT cells could be present, zero-insertion analyses could be partly confounded. Model-predicted out-of-frame TCR alpha sharing fell below observed values in monozygotic twins.

From the 5' RACE reads, TCRdb called clonotypes with MiXCR, one entry per CDR3 protein. The sample consists of a few hundred thousand distinct CDR3 sequences, around 18% of them appearing once. The CDR3 loop spans 17 amino acids. J was trimmed by 2 bases and V by 5 bases; bases with no gene match: 8. CDR1 is MNHEY and CDR2 is SVGEGT in the germline V gene. This chain links TRBV6-2 or TRBV6-3 with TRBJ2-1; 11 positions match TRBD1. Sample: naive T cells sorted from blood. The receptor was derived from a man in his forties or fifties in good health. CDR3 sequence: CASSPGRGQGAYNEQFF. The CDR3 region has the DNA TGTGCCAGCAGTCCCGGTAGGGGACAGGGGGCCTACAATGAGCAGTTCTTC.